One and the same sample provided the 13 T cell receptor beta chains below, sequenced in a study of blood T cells in healthy people across ages. Next came a second PCR, run for about 6 to 11 cycles, which used a sample-barcoded 5' primer along with a J-beta primer mix. In TCRdb, the 5' RACE reads were re-called with MiXCR into one record per CDR3 protein. The data contain 700,000 to 1,000,000 distinct CDR3 sequences, approximately 44% of them singletons. Sequenced: blood. Source of these receptors: a man aged 55 to 69 in good health.

The chain couples TRBV18 to TRBJ2-1; 10 positions agree with TRBD2. J was trimmed by 9 bases and V by 1 base; bases with no gene match: 9. This CDR3 has 16 amino acids. Germline CDR1 KGHSH, CDR2 LQKENI. CDR3 sequence reads: CASSPLPSGGLVEQFF. DNA for the CDR3: TGTGCCAGCTCACCACTTCCTAGCGGGGGTTTAGTTGAGCAGTTCTTC.

This chain connects TRBV20-1 to TRBJ2-1; 11 bases line up with TRBD2. This CDR3 comprises 16 residues. The V gene's germline CDR1 is DFQATT and CDR2 SNEGSKA (reference sequence). V lost 3 bases, J lost 7 bases, and 11 bases stayed unmatched. The CDR3 DNA reads as TGCAGTGCTAGTGGGTCTGGGACTAGCGGTTCAAATGAGCAGTTCTTC. Residues: CSASGSGTSGSNEQFF.

This clonotype occurred a few times. The chain links TRBV4-1 to TRBJ2-5; 15 nucleotides match TRBD2. V was clipped by 3 bases and J by 5 bases; unmatched bases: 7. Per the germline V gene, CDR1 is MGHRA and CDR2 is YSYEKL. The CDR3 is made up of 17 amino acids. DNA for the CDR3: TGCGCCAGCAGCCAGGCTGTAGGACTAGCGGGGGGGGAGACCCAGTACTTC. Its translation: CASSQAVGLAGGETQYF.

The chain has TRBV7-6 and TRBJ2-7; TRBD2 agrees at 8 bases. Germline V CDR1 and CDR2: SGHVS, FNYEAQ. The V segment lost 3 bases and the J segment 7 bases; nucleotides outside the gene matches: 14. The CDR3 totals 16 residues. The CDR3 coding sequence is TGTGCCAGCAGCTTTACGGGGGGGGTTTTCAAAGGGGAGCAGTACTTC. Protein sequence: CASSFTGGVFKGEQYF.

The chain employs TRBV10-3 and TRBJ2-5; D perhaps matches TRBD1 (5 bases). V was clipped by 2 bases and J by 2 bases, with 9 bases between them. Germline V CDR1 and CDR2: ENHRY, SYGVKD. This CDR3 region has 14 residues. CDR3 amino acids: CAISEGHNQETQYF. The CDR3 nucleotides are TGTGCCATCAGTGAGGGACACAATCAAGAGACCCAGTACTTC.

CDR3 DNA: TGCAGTGCTAGAAAGGAGAGTGCCTACGAGCAGTACTTC. Protein: CSARKESAYEQYF. The chain carries TRBV20-1 and TRBJ2-7; D is ambiguous. Germline CDR1 is DFQATT and CDR2 is SNEGSKA (reference sequence). Trimming pared 2 bases from V and 2 bases from J, leaving 10 bases between. This CDR3 has 13 residues.

V is TRBV18 and J is TRBJ2-1, with D maybe TRBD1 (6 bases). Trimming pared 5 bases from V and 8 bases from J, leaving 10 bases between. Germline V gene data show CDR1 as KGHSH and CDR2 as LQKENI. The CDR3 has 12 residues. The CDR3 protein is CASSSDSDEQFF. In DNA, the CDR3 is TGTGCCAGCTCATCGGACAGTGATGAGCAGTTCTTC.

A few counts support this clonotype. The J gene is TRBJ1-5, the V gene TRBV28; D may be TRBD1 (6 bases). The V gene lost 6 bases and the J gene lost 4 bases, with 13 bases spanning the gap. Germline values: CDR1 MDHEN, CDR2 SYDVKM. The length of the CDR3 is 14 residues. The CDR3 DNA reads TGTGCCAGCAGGTCCGGGACAACGAATCAGCCCCAGCATTTT. It translates to CASRSGTTNQPQHF.

The rearrangement uses TRBV28 and TRBJ2-1; TRBD1 agrees at 7 bases. The CDR3 runs 19 residues. The J segment lost 1 base and the V segment lost 4 bases, leaving 16 bases of the junction unmatched. Germline lookup yields CDR1 MDHEN and CDR2 SYDVKM. CDR3 amino acids: CASSSKSTGTDYSYNEQFF. For the CDR3, the DNA is TGTGCCAGCAGTTCCAAATCGACCGGGACAGATTATTCCTACAATGAGCAGTTCTTC.

This chain links TRBV20-1 with TRBJ2-7, with a possible D match to TRBD2 (5 bases). Germline CDR1 is DFQATT and CDR2 is SNEGSKA (reference sequence). CDR3 length equals 15 residues. The V gene lost 1 base and the J gene lost 7 bases, with 20 bases spanning the gap. The CDR3 here is CSARVLRRPRREQYF. CDR3 DNA: TGCAGTGCTAGAGTTTTACGGAGGCCTAGGAGAGAGCAGTACTTC.

The J gene is TRBJ2-3, the V gene TRBV11-3; 7 bases line up with TRBD1. Germline V gene lookup returns CDR1 SGHNT and CDR2 YENEEA. Trimming cost V 4 bases and J 1 base; bases outside gene matches: 5. This CDR3 has 15 amino acids. CDR3 loop: CASSSGTAGTDTQYF. CDR3 bases: TGTGCCAGCAGCTCCGGGACAGCGGGCACAGATACGCAGTATTTT.

The table lists this clonotype with many counts. Written as DNA, the CDR3 is TGCGCCAGCAGAGGGACAGGAGATGAAAAACTGTTTTTT. It specifies CASRGTGDEKLFF. The chain joins TRBV4-1 to TRBJ1-4; 8 nucleotides agree with TRBD1. The CDR3 spans 13 residues. Trimming removed 6 bases from V and 6 bases from J; junction bases left unmatched: 3. Germline V gene data show CDR1 as MGHRA and CDR2 as YSYEKL.

The chain employs TRBV15 and TRBJ2-4, with D perhaps being TRBD1 or TRBD2 (6 bases each). The end of the DNA aligns better with TRBJ2-5, so the J call may be wrong. The CDR3 spans 14 residues. Germline V gene sequence: CDR1 LNHNV, CDR2 YYDKDF (reference sequence). The CDR3 sequence: CATSRGEGGETQYF. The CDR3 DNA reads TGTGCCACCAGCAGAGGTGAGGGGGGAGAGACCCAGTACTTC.